The source of this T cell receptor beta chain is a study of STAT5B mutations in CD4+ large granular lymphocyte leukemia. Study processing details: Clonotypes above 5% were considered putative leukemic clones, totaling a few dozen. The assay was immunoSEQ multiplex PCR, and TCRdb's table has in-frame clones only and misses some. V, J and clone size are taken as reported in that table, and D and trimming were inferred from the DNA itself. The repertoire holds fewer than 9,000 clones, with roughly 80% as singletons. The V end was cut by 4 bases, the J end by 5 bases, with 18 bases between. There are 15 residues in the CDR3. Germline CDR1 SGDLS, CDR2 YYNGEE.

The V gene is TRBV9, the J gene TRBJ1-1, with D perhaps TRBD1 (5 bases). This receptor was identified in a woman in her sixties with CD4+ T-cell large granular lymphocyte leukemia. Material: PBMCs. This CDR3 is CASSPLPWGSTEAFF. In nucleotides, the CDR3 is TGTGCCAGCAGCCCGCTCCCCTGGGGGAGTACTGAAGCTTTCTTT.